These T cell receptor beta chains were read from a single sample in a study of cytomegalovirus exposure and HLA in healthy donors. The assay was immunoSEQ multiplex PCR, and TCRdb's table has in-frame clones only and misses some. The sample shows some 150,000 clones, roughly nine tenths of them seen only once. Material for sequencing was PBMCs. The receptor source for this set is a woman under 30 in good health and CMV-seropositive. The CDR3 runs from the conserved cysteine through the conserved F or W.

>TRBV7-9
CASSIPRGYNEQFF
>TRBV7-2
CASSPGQTSGNTIYF
>TRBV5-6
CASSPGTGGNEAFF
>TRBV5-1
CASSKGQGLEAFF
>TRBV7-9
CASSLTPGQGGYEQYF
>TRBV6-5
CASSILGQRNTIYF
>TRBV9
CASSVGDFLSYEQYF
>TRBV29-1
CSVGRGGIQETQYF
>TRBV6-5
CASSSGLRHAEQYF
>TRBV9
CASSAHGAGQMNTEAFF
>TRBV10-2
CASSETAGVSGANVLTF
>TRBV6-5
CASSRTGVTGELFF
>TRBV7-6
CASTSQGSYEQYF
>TRBV5-1
CASRLVIGYEAFF
>TRBV19
CASSIAGRRVYEQYF
>TRBV7-9
CASSPFAGKFREQYF
>TRBV7-8
CASSLEVGANYGYTF